This T cell receptor beta chain was documented in a study of cytomegalovirus exposure and HLA in healthy donors. Overall study results and limits: Cytomegalovirus association was listed for 150 or so TCR beta chains.

Using immunoSEQ multiplex PCR, the repertoire was profiled, and TCRdb retains in-frame clones only, with some absent. The sample lists about 120,000 clones, 85% to 90% occurring once. CDR1 is SGHTA, CDR2 FQGNSA, per germline. V shed 3 bases, J shed 1 base, and the junction held 6 bases outside the gene matches. The CDR3 runs 15 residues. A note on this clone: Its antigen is undetermined.

What was sequenced was PBMCs. The chain combines TRBV7-2 with TRBJ2-7; 7 nucleotides agree with TRBD2. The TCR originated in a young woman in good health and CMV-seronegative. CDR3 nucleotides: TGTGCCAGCAGCTTTGACTGGACTAGGTCCTACGAGCAGTACTTC. Residues: CASSFDWTRSYEQYF.